A selection of T cell receptor beta chains follows, all from one sample in a study of long-term antiretroviral therapy in people with HIV. The protocol was immunoSEQ multiplex PCR, while the TCRdb copy is restricted to in-frame clones and leaves out a portion. Seen here are approximately 19,000 clones, approximately 85% observed once, and the top ten hold around 6.6%. The material was unsorted PBMCs, obtained at the start of antiretroviral therapy, before treatment. Receptor source: a man aged 18-30 years with HIV. Both conserved end residues are part of each CDR3. The order of the fields is clone size, J gene, D gene, V gene, CDR3 protein, CDR3 DNA. D genes are given only for firm matches. Not all rows give a size; the values are once, few, many and, for expanded clones, a class.

size: few; J: TRBJ1-1; D: NA; V: TRBV7-8; CDR3: CASSHRDLNTEAFF; DNA: TGTGCCAGCAGCCACAGGGACTTGAACACTGAAGCTTTCTTT
size: NA; J: TRBJ1-4; D: TRBD1; V: TRBV10-1; CDR3: CARGRTGWEKLFF; DNA: TGCGCCAGAGGTCGGACAGGGTGGGAAAAACTGTTTTTT
size: NA; J: TRBJ2-5; D: TRBD2; V: TRBV11-2; CDR3: CASSIAGPGETQYF; DNA: TGTGCCAGCAGCATAGCGGGGCCTGGGGAGACCCAGTACTTC
size: NA; J: TRBJ1-1; D: NA; V: TRBV29-1; CDR3: CSVGTAEAFF; DNA: TGCAGCGTGGGGACGGCTGAAGCTTTCTTT
size: NA; J: TRBJ1-5; D: NA; V: TRBV28; CDR3: CASSLWRDGQPQHF; DNA: TGTGCCAGCAGTTTGTGGAGGGATGGACAGCCCCAGCATTTT
size: NA; J: TRBJ2-5; D: NA; V: TRBV30; CDR3: CAWVLRQETQYF; DNA: TGTGCCTGGGTGCTGAGGCAAGAGACCCAGTACTTC
size: NA; J: TRBJ2-7; D: TRBD1; V: TRBV28; CDR3: CASTGTGVYEQYF; DNA: TGTGCCAGCACCGGGACAGGTGTTTACGAGCAGTACTTC
size: NA; J: TRBJ1-1; D: NA; V: TRBV18; CDR3: CASSLQQRGYEAFF; DNA: TGTGCCAGCTCACTACAACAGAGGGGTTATGAAGCTTTCTTT
size: NA; J: TRBJ2-2; D: TRBD2; V: TRBV19; CDR3: CASSIRTSGRGPRGELFF; DNA: TGTGCCAGTAGTATAAGGACTAGCGGGAGGGGTCCCAGGGGGGAGCTGTTTTTT
size: NA; J: TRBJ2-1; D: TRBD2; V: TRBV28; CDR3: CASSFMSGGSYNEQFF; DNA: TGTGCCAGCAGCTTTATGTCGGGAGGAAGTTACAATGAGCAGTTCTTC
size: NA; J: TRBJ1-2; D: NA; V: TRBV4-3; CDR3: CASSQDQGGGRGCTF; DNA: TGCGCCAGCAGCCAAGATCAGGGTGGAGGCCGGGGTTGCACCTTC
size: NA; J: TRBJ2-3; D: TRBD2; V: TRBV5-1; CDR3: CASSSGLAGFTDTQYF; DNA: TGCGCCAGCAGCTCTGGACTAGCGGGATTCACAGATACGCAGTATTTT
size: few; J: TRBJ2-2; D: NA; V: TRBV4-3; CDR3: CASSQDTPSIAGELFF; DNA: TGCGCCAGCAGCCAAGATACCCCCTCGATTGCCGGGGAGCTGTTTTTT
size: NA; J: TRBJ2-7; D: NA; V: TRBV19; CDR3: CASTQGGYEQYF; DNA: TGTGCCAGTACCCAGGGTGGGTACGAGCAGTACTTC
size: NA; J: TRBJ2-7; D: TRBD2; V: TRBV29-1; CDR3: CSVSRRQLGLAGATYEQYF; DNA: TGCAGCGTTTCCAGGAGGCAGCTCGGACTAGCGGGGGCCACCTACGAGCAGTACTTC
size: NA; J: TRBJ1-2; D: NA; V: TRBV30; CDR3: CAWSVGYGYTF; DNA: TGTGCCTGGAGTGTAGGCTATGGCTACACCTTC
size: NA; J: TRBJ2-2; D: TRBD2; V: TRBV9; CDR3: CASTPGLAGGPDTGELFF; DNA: TGTGCCAGCACCCCGGGACTAGCGGGAGGGCCTGACACCGGGGAGCTGTTTTTT
size: NA; J: TRBJ2-2; D: NA; V: TRBV9; CDR3: CASSVAVRGELFF; DNA: TGTGCCAGCAGCGTAGCAGTAAGGGGGGAGCTGTTTTTT
size: NA; J: TRBJ2-3; D: NA; V: TRBV7-9; CDR3: CASSFTDPADTQYF; DNA: TGTGCCAGCAGCTTCACCGACCCGGCCGATACGCAGTATTTT
size: NA; J: TRBJ2-6; D: NA; V: TRBV6-1; CDR3: CASTTQGSGANVLTF; DNA: TGTGCCAGCACAACACAGGGCTCTGGGGCCAACGTCCTGACTTTC
size: NA; J: TRBJ1-1; D: TRBD1; V: TRBV11-2; CDR3: CASGSDRVRTEAFF; DNA: TGTGCCAGCGGGTCTGACAGGGTGCGGACTGAAGCTTTCTTT
size: NA; J: TRBJ1-2; D: TRBD1; V: TRBV18; CDR3: CASSPLRTGHGYTF; DNA: TGTGCCAGCTCACCACTCAGGACAGGGCATGGCTACACCTTC
size: NA; J: TRBJ2-5; D: TRBD2; V: TRBV19; CDR3: CARRTSLGFASTNQVVSLETQYF; DNA: TGTGCCAGGCGGACTAGCCTAGGTTTTGCCTCGACCAATCAAGTCGTCAGTTTAGAGACCCAGTACTTC
size: once; J: TRBJ2-7; D: TRBD2; V: TRBV6-5; CDR3: CASSRDGAGEQYF; DNA: TGTGCCAGCAGTCGGGATGGAGCGGGAGAGCAGTACTTC
size: few; J: TRBJ1-3; D: TRBD1; V: TRBV28; CDR3: CASSPRGRDRGNTIYF; DNA: TGTGCCAGCAGCCCCCGCGGCCGGGACAGGGGAAACACCATATATTTT
size: NA; J: TRBJ2-7; D: NA; V: TRBV19; CDR3: CASTGAPPSYEQYF; DNA: TGTGCCAGTACCGGGGCACCGCCGTCCTACGAGCAGTACTTC
size: NA; J: TRBJ2-7; D: NA; V: TRBV28; CDR3: CASSFATNYEQYF; DNA: TGTGCCAGCAGTTTCGCGACGAACTACGAGCAGTACTTC
size: NA; J: TRBJ2-2; D: NA; V: TRBV15; CDR3: CATSREVGELFF; DNA: TGTGCCACCAGCAGAGAGGTCGGGGAGCTGTTTTTT
size: NA; J: TRBJ1-2; D: NA; V: TRBV6-1; CDR3: CASKQETGANYGYTF; DNA: TGTGCCAGCAAGCAAGAAACAGGAGCTAACTATGGCTACACCTTC
size: NA; J: TRBJ2-1; D: NA; V: TRBV11-1; CDR3: CASSLNWGPPNEQFF; DNA: TGTGCCAGCAGCTTGAACTGGGGACCCCCAAATGAGCAGTTCTTC
size: NA; J: TRBJ2-2; D: TRBD2; V: TRBV5-1; CDR3: CASSWGGTGELFF; DNA: TGCGCCAGCAGCTGGGGGGGAACCGGGGAGCTGTTTTTT
size: NA; J: TRBJ2-3; D: NA; V: TRBV7-2; CDR3: CASSLEIAFRADTQYF; DNA: TGTGCCAGCAGCTTAGAAATAGCGTTCCGGGCAGATACGCAGTATTTT
size: NA; J: TRBJ2-1; D: TRBD2; V: TRBV18; CDR3: CASSPPLIAGSSYNEQFF; DNA: TGTGCCAGCTCACCACCGCTTATAGCGGGAAGCTCCTACAATGAGCAGTTCTTC
size: NA; J: TRBJ2-5; D: TRBD2; V: TRBV7-6; CDR3: CASTQNFGFRLAEQETQYF; DNA: TGTGCCAGCACCCAAAATTTTGGGTTTAGACTAGCGGAACAAGAGACCCAGTACTTC
size: few; J: TRBJ2-7; D: TRBD2; V: TRBV10-3; CDR3: CAISVGGRMSYEQYF; DNA: TGTGCCATCAGTGTGGGCGGGAGGATGTCCTACGAGCAGTACTTC
size: NA; J: TRBJ1-1; D: NA; V: TRBV30; CDR3: CAWSQATGRAEAFF; DNA: TGTGCCTGGAGTCAGGCCACAGGCCGGGCGGAAGCTTTCTTT
size: NA; J: TRBJ2-7; D: NA; V: TRBV29-1; CDR3: CSAEETGSYEQYF; DNA: TGCAGCGCTGAAGAGACGGGGTCCTACGAGCAGTACTTC
size: NA; J: TRBJ2-3; D: TRBD1; V: TRBV6-6; CDR3: CASSSSSGGWADTQYF; DNA: TGTGCCAGCAGCTCCTCCTCAGGGGGTTGGGCAGATACGCAGTATTTT
size: NA; J: TRBJ2-1; D: TRBD2; V: TRBV5-1; CDR3: CASSWGLAHSNEQFF; DNA: TGCGCCAGCAGCTGGGGACTAGCGCACTCCAATGAGCAGTTCTTC
size: NA; J: TRBJ2-2; D: NA; V: TRBV29-1; CDR3: CSAPGATNTGELFF; DNA: TGCAGCGCCCCCGGGGCCACGAACACCGGGGAGCTGTTTTTT
size: NA; J: TRBJ2-7; D: TRBD1; V: TRBV28; CDR3: CASIAGGSYEQYF; DNA: TGTGCCAGCATTGCAGGGGGCTCCTACGAGCAGTACTTC
size: NA; J: TRBJ1-3; D: NA; V: TRBV21-1; CDR3: CASSDASPSGNTIYF; DNA: TGTGCCAGCAGCGACGCCTCGCCCTCTGGAAACACCATATATTTT
size: NA; J: TRBJ1-1; D: NA; V: TRBV5-6; CDR3: CASSWDTEAFF; DNA: TGTGCCAGCAGCTGGGACACTGAAGCTTTCTTT
size: NA; J: TRBJ2-3; D: TRBD2; V: TRBV2; CDR3: CASSEAEWPGRADTQYF; DNA: TGTGCCAGCAGTGAAGCCGAGTGGCCCGGGAGGGCAGATACGCAGTATTTT
size: NA; J: TRBJ1-4; D: NA; V: TRBV5-5; CDR3: CASSTRENQESEKLFF; DNA: TGTGCCAGCAGCACCCGGGAAAACCAGGAAAGTGAAAAACTGTTTTTT
size: NA; J: TRBJ2-3; D: NA; V: TRBV30; CDR3: CAWTFRRETQYF; DNA: TGTGCCTGGACCTTCCGACGGGAGACGCAGTATTTT